The T cell receptor beta chain under discussion was sequenced for a study of blood T cell repertoires in COVID-19. Study context: Collection of acute and convalescent COVID-19 samples took place in the United States, Italy and Spain.

Germline V gene sequence: CDR1 SGHVS, CDR2 FQNEAQ. The junction had 6 bases not matched to a gene; V was cut back by 5 bases and J by 0 bases. The CDR3 is made up of 15 amino acids. Source study methods: Nucleated cell number was recorded as an estimate derived from reference gene primer amplification. Profiled with immunoSEQ multiplex PCR; TCRdb holds only in-frame clones, not every one. D and trimming come from the DNA, and the V and J calls and clone size come from that table. The data contain 120,000 or so clones, roughly 82% of them seen just once; the ten biggest clones take up roughly an eighth.

Sequenced sample: peripheral blood. The chain has TRBV7-8 and TRBJ2-7; TRBD1 matches at 8 bases. The sequence was obtained from a human donor in a cohort sampled during active COVID-19. CDR3 DNA sequence: TGTGCCAGCAGCCCGCGGACAGGGCCCTCCTACGAGCAGTACTTC. It specifies CASSPRTGPSYEQYF.